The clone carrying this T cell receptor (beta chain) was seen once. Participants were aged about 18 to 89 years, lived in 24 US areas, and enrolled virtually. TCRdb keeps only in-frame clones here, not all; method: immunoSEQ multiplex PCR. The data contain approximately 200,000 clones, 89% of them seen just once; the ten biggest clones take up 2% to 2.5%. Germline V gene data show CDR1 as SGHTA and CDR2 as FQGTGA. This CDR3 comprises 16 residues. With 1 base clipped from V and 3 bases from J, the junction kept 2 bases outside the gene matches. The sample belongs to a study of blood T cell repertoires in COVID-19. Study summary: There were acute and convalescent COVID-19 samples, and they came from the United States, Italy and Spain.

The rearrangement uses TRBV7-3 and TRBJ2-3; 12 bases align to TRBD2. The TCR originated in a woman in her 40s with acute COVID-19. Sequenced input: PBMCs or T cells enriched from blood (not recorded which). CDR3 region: CASSLRGTSGTDTQYF. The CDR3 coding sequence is TGTGCCAGCAGCTTAAGAGGGACTAGCGGGACAGATACGCAGTATTTT.